This entry lists 17 T cell receptor beta chains sequenced from one sample in a study of long-term antiretroviral therapy in people with HIV (dated by TCRdb to the early 2020s). The immunoSEQ hsTCRB v3.0 assay was used at survey level resolution to sequence the TRB variable region. TCRdb took this table from immuneACCESS and kept in-frame rearrangements with V and J called. Such tables lack part of the clones; where checked against another copy, unresolved V genes explain under half of the gap, and the rest is unexplained. In all, the sample holds 15,000 to 20,000 clones, and around 80% of those were seen once. In total, the top ten clones hold approximately 15% of the sample. The source material was unsorted PBMCs, sampled 0.5 years before starting antiretroviral therapy. These TCRs come from a woman aged 50 to 60 with HIV.

V is TRBV4-1 and J is TRBJ2-5; D is undetermined. The V and J ends lost 1 base and 7 bases respectively, with 4 bases between them. Looked up from germline, CDR1 is MGHRA and CDR2 is YSYEKL. This CDR3 has 11 residues. The CDR3 loop is CASSQAGTQYF. Here the CDR3 DNA reads TGCGCCAGCAGCCAAGCGGGGACCCAGTACTTC.

The J gene is TRBJ2-2, the V gene TRBV30, with D perhaps being TRBD1 or TRBD2 (6 bases each). Trimming pared 2 bases from V and 6 bases from J, leaving 16 bases between. From germline, CDR1 is GTSNPN and CDR2 SVGIG (reference sequence). The CDR3 totals 15 residues. Here the CDR3 DNA reads TGTGCCTGGAGTTCGACGGGGGCGACGGCCGGGGAGCTGTTTTTT. This translates into CAWSSTGATAGELFF.

This clone was seen once. The chain is built from TRBV11-2 and TRBJ1-2; unclear D gene. The CDR3 spans 17 residues. The V end lost 6 bases, the J end lost 0 bases, and 20 bases lay between the germline ends. The germline CDR1 and CDR2 sequences are SGHAT and FQNNGV. The CDR3 DNA reads as TGTGCCAGCAGTCTCATCCGCGGCACGGGCACTAACTATGGCTACACCTTC. This gives the protein CASSLIRGTGTNYGYTF.

The chain carries TRBV7-2 and TRBJ1-3; 11 positions agree with TRBD1. The CDR3 totals 18 residues. Trimming cost V 5 bases and J 2 bases; bases outside gene matches: 11. Germline CDR1 reads SGHTA; CDR2 reads FQGNSA. The CDR3 nucleotides are TGTGCCAGCAGCCCCAGGAGTTTGGGACAGGGGGCTGGAAACACCATATATTTT. Protein product: CASSPRSLGQGAGNTIYF.

The chain uses TRBV5-1 and TRBJ2-5; 7 bases match TRBD2. The ends lost 4 bases at V and 4 bases at J; junction bases unmatched: 10. Germline V gene lookup returns CDR1 SGHRS and CDR2 YFSETQ. This CDR3 contains 15 residues. CDR3 coding DNA: TGCGCCAGCAGCCCTGGGGGGGGTATTGGAGAGACCCAGTACTTC. Its protein is CASSPGGGIGETQYF.

The rearrangement uses TRBV7-9 and TRBJ2-3, with D unclear. The CDR3 runs 14 residues. The germline V and J ends were trimmed by 4 bases and 6 bases, with 14 bases remaining between them. Germline CDR1 SEHNR, CDR2 FQNEAQ (reference sequence). DNA of the CDR3: TGTGCCAGCAGCTCCCCGGACGCGGAGGATACGCAGTATTTT. Translating it yields CASSSPDAEDTQYF.

This clone occurred once. The chain recombines TRBV5-4 with TRBJ2-2; 9 bases fit TRBD2. Germline V CDR1 and CDR2: SGHNT, YYREEE (reference sequence). This CDR3 is built from 16 residues. The V gene end was trimmed by 2 bases and the J gene end by 5 bases; junction bases not matched to a gene: 7. Here the CDR3 DNA reads TGTGCCAGCAGCTTAGCGGGGGGACCCGAGACCGGGGAGCTGTTTTTT. Translation gives CASSLAGGPETGELFF.

This clone was counted only a few times. This rearrangement joins TRBV5-8 to TRBJ1-1, with 7 nucleotides matching TRBD1. The CDR3 contains 17 residues. CDR1 SGHTS and CDR2 YDEGEE come from the germline V gene. Trimming took 0 bases from V and 4 from J; bases not matched to a gene: 12. This CDR3 is CASSLARGALEVTEAFF. CDR3 sequence (DNA): TGTGCCAGCAGCTTGGCCAGGGGGGCCCTCGAAGTCACTGAAGCTTTCTTT. Complete variable domain (other parts from reference TRBV5-8 and TRBJ1-1): EAGVTQSPTHLIKTRGQQATLRCSPISGHTSVYWYQQALGLGLQFLLWYDEGEERNRGNFPPRFSGRQFPNYSSELNVNALELEDSALYLCASSLARGALEVTEAFFGQGTRLTVV.

The V gene is TRBV4-2, the J gene TRBJ1-4; weak D call: TRBD1 (6 bases). V gave up 4 bases and J gave up 8 bases, with 17 bases separating them. The CDR3 loop spans 15 amino acids. CDR1 is LGHNA and CDR2 is YNFKEQ in the germline V gene. CDR3 sequence: CASSRTGAFNEKLFF. The DNA for the CDR3 is TGTGCCAGCAGCCGGACGGGGGCATTTAACGAAAAACTGTTTTTT.

The V call is TRBV2, the J call TRBJ1-5; D unclear. Germline V gives CDR1 SNHLY, CDR2 FYNNEI. The CDR3 runs to 16 residues. Trimming removed 2 bases from V and 6 bases from J, with 17 bases in between. The CDR3 DNA reads as TGTGCCAGCAGTGAATCTAGAGGAGTTGTAGGTCAGCCCCAGCATTTT. Its protein product is CASSESRGVVGQPQHF.

The chain joins TRBV2 to TRBJ2-7; 7 nucleotides match TRBD2. CDR1 is SNHLY, CDR2 FYNNEI, per germline. V shed 0 bases and J 2 bases; nucleotides not matched to a gene: 1. This CDR3 is built from 14 residues. The CDR3 reads CASSEAGLPYEQYV. The CDR3 coding sequence is TGTGCCAGCAGTGAAGCGGGACTACCCTACGAGCAGTACGTC.

The rearrangement uses TRBV28 and TRBJ1-4, with D possibly being TRBD1 (6 bases). V was trimmed by 1 base and J by 8 bases, leaving 14 bases between them. The length of the CDR3 is 15 residues. Germline V gene sequence: CDR1 MDHEN, CDR2 SYDVKM. The CDR3, as DNA: TGTGCCAGCAGTTTATTCCTCGCCCAGGGGGAAAAACTGTTTTTT. This gives the protein CASSLFLAQGEKLFF.

This clone turned up a few times. The V gene is TRBV9, the J gene TRBJ1-6; no clear D gene. This CDR3 is built from 14 residues. Germline V CDR1 and CDR2: SGDLS, YYNGEE. Trimming cost V 0 bases and J 5 bases, with 6 bases left between them. The CDR3 sequence: CASSVDTHNSPLHF. In DNA form, the CDR3 reads TGTGCCAGCAGCGTAGACACCCATAATTCACCCCTCCACTTT.

The V and J genes are TRBV5-5 and TRBJ2-6, with D unclear. V lost 3 bases and J 0 bases, leaving 4 bases between the germline ends. There are 14 residues in the CDR3. Germline V gene lookup returns CDR1 SGHKS and CDR2 YYEKEE (reference sequence). For the CDR3, the DNA is TGTGCCAGCAGCTACCTCTCTGGGGCCAACGTCCTGACTTTC. Translation: CASSYLSGANVLTF.

The DNA of the CDR3 is TGCGCCAGCAGCCAAGGAAAGGTTGAAGCTTTCTTT. Translated: CASSQGKVEAFF. The chain has TRBV4-1 and TRBJ1-1; D remains ambiguous. This CDR3 comprises 12 residues. The germline gives CDR1 MGHRA, CDR2 YSYEKL. V lost 1 base and J lost 7, with 7 bases in between.

The CDR3 loop is CASSLLSQQFF. The CDR3 DNA sequence: TGTGCCAGCAGCCTTCTTTCACAGCAGTTCTTC. V is TRBV5-4 and J is TRBJ2-1; D call uncertain. The V and J ends lost 4 bases and 11 bases respectively, with 10 bases between them. The CDR3 consists of 11 residues. CDR1 is SGHNT, CDR2 YYREEE, per germline (reference sequence).

J is TRBJ1-1 and V is TRBV27; D is unresolved. V shed 1 base and J shed 6 bases, with 9 bases lying between them. Germline CDR1 and CDR2: MNHEY and SMNVEV (reference sequence). This CDR3 region has 13 residues. CDR3 in DNA: TGTGCCAGCAGTTTATGGCGGACCTCTGAAGCTTTCTTT. Protein: CASSLWRTSEAFF.